This T cell receptor beta chain was obtained from a study of blood T cell repertoires in COVID-19. The wider study: Whether acute or convalescent, the COVID-19 samples came from the United States, Italy and Spain. PBMCs, B-cell-depleted T cells, or T cells were the source of the cDNA or gDNA that made up the material.

The authors' processing: Nucleated cell number was recorded as an estimate derived from reference gene primer amplification. Data came from immunoSEQ multiplex PCR; TCRdb stores just in-frame clones and leaves some out. The V and J calls and clone size come from that table; D and trimming were worked out from the DNA. The sample carries under 200,000 clones, roughly nine tenths recorded once. The ends were cut back, 4 bases at V and 2 bases at J, with 4 bases in the middle. The V gene's germline CDR1 is MDHEN and CDR2 SYDVKM. The CDR3 runs to 12 residues. Source material: peripheral blood. The rearrangement links TRBV28 to TRBJ2-3, with unresolved D. This sequence was found in a woman aged 70-85 years with acute or convalescent COVID-19. DNA for the CDR3: TGTGCCAGCAGTTCAAACACAGATACGCAGTATTTT. Its translation: CASSSNTDTQYF. Filled out from reference TRBV28 and TRBJ2-3, the complete variable domain reads DVKVTQSSRYLVKRTGEKVFLECVQDMDHENMFWYRQDPGLGLRLIYFSYDVKMKEKGDIPEGYSVSREKKERFSLILESASTNQTSMYLCASSSNTDTQYFGPGTRLTVL.